This T cell receptor beta chain comes out of a study of blood T cell repertoires in COVID-19. Trimming at V came to 2 bases and at J to 3 bases, leaving 4 bases not matched to a gene. The CDR3 covers 15 residues. The germline gives CDR1 KGHDR, CDR2 SFDVKD. Seattle researchers signed up patients amid active infection and tracked them longitudinally. In the original workflow: Estimation of nucleated cell counts was performed using reference gene primer amplification. The table came from immunoSEQ multiplex PCR; TCRdb's copy has only in-frame clones and leaves some out. Clone size and the V and J calls come from that table; the DNA yielded D and trimming. Of 200,000 to 250,000 clones detected, nearly 95% appear once; the ten largest clones hold about 0.8%.

The chain is built from TRBV24-1 and TRBJ2-7; 9 bases agree with TRBD1. The sample comprised peripheral blood. This clonotype was sampled from a man aged 25 to 40 with COVID-19, enrolled during active disease. The DNA of the CDR3 is TGTGCCACCAGTGATTGGGACAGGGAACTCTACGAGCAGTACTTC. It specifies CATSDWDRELYEQYF.